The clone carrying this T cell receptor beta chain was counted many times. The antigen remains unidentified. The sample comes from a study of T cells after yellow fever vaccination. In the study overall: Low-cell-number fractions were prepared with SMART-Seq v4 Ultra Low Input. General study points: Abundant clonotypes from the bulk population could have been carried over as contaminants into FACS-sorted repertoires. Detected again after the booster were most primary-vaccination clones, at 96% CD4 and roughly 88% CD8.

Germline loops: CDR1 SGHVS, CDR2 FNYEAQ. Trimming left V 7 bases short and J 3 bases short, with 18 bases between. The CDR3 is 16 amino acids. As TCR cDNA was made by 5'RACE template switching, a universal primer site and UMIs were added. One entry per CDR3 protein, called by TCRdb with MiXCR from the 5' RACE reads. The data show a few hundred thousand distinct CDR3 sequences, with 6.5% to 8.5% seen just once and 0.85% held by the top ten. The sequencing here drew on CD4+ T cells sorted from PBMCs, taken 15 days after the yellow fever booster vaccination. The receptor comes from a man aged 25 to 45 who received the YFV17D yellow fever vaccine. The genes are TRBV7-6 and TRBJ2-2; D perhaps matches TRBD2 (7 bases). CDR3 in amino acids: CASTKGGEWHTGELFF. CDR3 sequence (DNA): TGTGCCAGCACCAAGGGGGGGGAGTGGCACACCGGGGAGCTGTTTTTT. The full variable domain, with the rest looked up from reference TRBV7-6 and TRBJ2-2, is GAGVSQSPRYKVTKRGQDVALRCDPISGHVSLYWYRQALGQGPEFLTYFNYEAQQDKSGLPNDRFSAERPEGSISTLTIQRTEQRDSAMYRCASTKGGEWHTGELFFGEGSRLTVL.